The text below deals with one T cell receptor (beta chain). A Seattle source enrolled patients during active infection and followed them longitudinally. The entry originates in a study of blood T cell repertoires in COVID-19. Study information: There were acute and convalescent COVID-19 samples, and they came from the United States, Italy and Spain.

Here immunoSEQ multiplex PCR was the method, and the copy in TCRdb shows in-frame clones only, minus some. This sample yields roughly 180,000 clones, of which roughly 92% are seen a single time; approximately 0.8% belongs to the top ten. V lost 3 bases and J lost 9, with 12 bases in between. Germline CDR1 MNHNS, CDR2 SASEGT. This CDR3 spans 14 amino acids. This clonotype was obtained from a man younger than 40 with COVID-19, enrolled during active disease. The rearrangement links TRBV6-1 to TRBJ1-6; D remains unclear. Sequences were obtained from peripheral blood. In nucleotides, the CDR3 is TGTGCCAGCAGTGATTTGAGGAAAGGTTCACCCCTCCACTTT. Translation gives CASSDLRKGSPLHF.